This TCR beta chain was recorded in a study of T cells after yellow fever vaccination. Study-level findings and limits: Repertoires sorted by FACS could include abundant clonotypes that are contaminants from the bulk population.

CDR3 length: 10 amino acids. From germline, CDR1 is DFQATT and CDR2 SNEGSKA (reference sequence). This clonotype showed up just a few times. Its antigen is unidentified. TCR cDNA was made by 5'RACE template switching, adding a universal primer site and UMIs. MiXCR, applied by TCRdb to the 5' RACE reads, yields one record per CDR3 protein. The table has 400,000 or so distinct CDR3 sequences, around 6.5% seen once. This chain uses TRBV20-1 with TRBJ2-3; D not resolved. The input for sequencing was PBMCs, taken 5 days after the yellow fever booster vaccination. The receptor was derived from a man aged 25-45 years who received the YFV17D yellow fever vaccine. The CDR3, as DNA: TGCAGCCTCAGTAGGGATACGCAGTATTTT. Encoded protein: CSLSRDTQYF.